These T cell receptor beta chains were read from a single sample in a study of shared clonotypes between healthy human individuals. Some clones are missing from TCRdb's copy, which holds only in-frame ones; the method was immunoSEQ multiplex PCR. The data hold 600,000 to 750,000 clones, with approximately 72% observed a single time. Sequenced sample: memory CD4+ T cells sorted from blood. The receptors come from a woman aged 25 to 39 in good health. The CDR3 runs from the conserved cysteine through the conserved F or W. Fields, in order: J gene, V gene, clone size, D gene, CDR3 protein, CDR3 DNA. D genes are given only for firm matches. The size entry is marked missing in some rows and otherwise reads once, few, many or a size class.

J gene: TRBJ1-2
V gene: TRBV5-1
clone size: NA
D gene: NA
CDR3 protein: CASSLSSGVGYGYTF
CDR3 DNA: TGCGCCAGCAGCTTGAGTTCAGGGGTTGGGTATGGCTACACCTTC

J gene: TRBJ1-4
V gene: TRBV6-1
clone size: once
D gene: NA
CDR3 protein: CASSEFSVSFEKLFF
CDR3 DNA: TGTGCCAGCAGTGAATTCTCAGTTAGTTTTGAAAAACTGTTTTTT

J gene: TRBJ1-6
V gene: TRBV7-9
clone size: few
D gene: NA
CDR3 protein: CASSLHGPGSPLHF
CDR3 DNA: TGTGCCAGCAGCTTACACGGGCCGGGGTCACCCCTCCACTTT

J gene: TRBJ1-5
V gene: TRBV28
clone size: NA
D gene: TRBD1
CDR3 protein: CASSATGVGNQPQHF
CDR3 DNA: TGTGCCAGCAGCGCGACAGGGGTTGGCAATCAGCCCCAGCATTTT

J gene: TRBJ2-3
V gene: TRBV28
clone size: many
D gene: NA
CDR3 protein: CASSEPQGHTQYF
CDR3 DNA: TGTGCCAGCAGTGAGCCCCAGGGTCATACGCAGTATTTT

J gene: TRBJ2-7
V gene: TRBV13
clone size: NA
D gene: TRBD2
CDR3 protein: CASVSTGTNSYEQYF
CDR3 DNA: TGTGCCAGCGTCTCCACCGGGACTAACTCCTACGAGCAGTACTTC

J gene: TRBJ1-5
V gene: TRBV5-6
clone size: NA
D gene: NA
CDR3 protein: CASSHRGQNQPQHF
CDR3 DNA: TGTGCCAGCAGCCATAGAGGCCAGAATCAGCCCCAGCATTTT

J gene: TRBJ1-4
V gene: TRBV9
clone size: NA
D gene: NA
CDR3 protein: CASSVGALRGEKLFF
CDR3 DNA: TGTGCCAGCAGCGTAGGGGCCCTGCGGGGTGAAAAACTGTTTTTT

J gene: TRBJ2-6
V gene: TRBV11-2
clone size: NA
D gene: TRBD1
CDR3 protein: CASSSRDSHPSGANVLTF
CDR3 DNA: TGTGCCAGCAGCTCCCGGGACAGCCATCCCTCTGGGGCCAACGTCCTGACTTTC

J gene: TRBJ2-2
V gene: TRBV18
clone size: once
D gene: TRBD2
CDR3 protein: CASSSSGRGDTGELFF
CDR3 DNA: TGTGCCAGCTCATCCAGCGGGAGAGGGGACACCGGGGAGCTGTTTTTT

J gene: TRBJ2-7
V gene: TRBV5-4
clone size: NA
D gene: TRBD2
CDR3 protein: CASSTTTSDEQYF
CDR3 DNA: TGTGCCAGCAGCACCACGACTAGCGACGAGCAGTACTTC

J gene: TRBJ2-7
V gene: TRBV4-1
clone size: NA
D gene: TRBD2
CDR3 protein: CASSRPLAGSSYEQYF
CDR3 DNA: TGCGCCAGCAGCCGCCCACTAGCGGGGTCCTCCTACGAGCAGTACTTC

J gene: TRBJ2-1
V gene: TRBV7-2
clone size: few
D gene: TRBD2
CDR3 protein: CASSFTARTSGEQFF
CDR3 DNA: TGTGCCAGCAGCTTCACCGCCAGGACTAGTGGGGAGCAGTTCTTC

J gene: TRBJ1-3
V gene: TRBV6-1
clone size: NA
D gene: NA
CDR3 protein: CATNRAPGNTIYF
CDR3 DNA: TGTGCCACTAACAGGGCTCCTGGAAACACCATATATTTT

J gene: TRBJ1-5
V gene: TRBV29-1
clone size: few
D gene: TRBD1
CDR3 protein: CSVGSGTGNQPQHF
CDR3 DNA: TGCAGCGTTGGGTCGGGGACAGGCAATCAGCCCCAGCATTTT

J gene: TRBJ1-2
V gene: TRBV30
clone size: NA
D gene: NA
CDR3 protein: CAWSPSGTLAYGYTF
CDR3 DNA: TGTGCCTGGAGTCCATCCGGGACATTAGCTTATGGCTACACCTTC

J gene: TRBJ1-1
V gene: TRBV5-1
clone size: NA
D gene: TRBD1
CDR3 protein: CASKAFGTGGLGTEAFF
CDR3 DNA: TGCGCCAGCAAGGCTTTTGGGACAGGGGGCTTGGGCACTGAAGCTTTCTTT

J gene: TRBJ2-7
V gene: TRBV10-3
clone size: NA
D gene: TRBD2
CDR3 protein: CAISERKLAETYEQYF
CDR3 DNA: TGTGCCATCAGTGAGAGGAAACTAGCGGAAACCTACGAGCAGTACTTC

J gene: TRBJ2-3
V gene: TRBV10-2
clone size: NA
D gene: NA
CDR3 protein: CASSESSYADTQYF
CDR3 DNA: TGCGCCAGCAGTGAGTCCTCGTACGCAGATACGCAGTATTTT

J gene: TRBJ1-5
V gene: TRBV28
clone size: NA
D gene: NA
CDR3 protein: CASSPRGAPNQPQHF
CDR3 DNA: TGTGCCAGCAGTCCCCGGGGGGCACCGAATCAGCCCCAGCATTTT

J gene: TRBJ2-1
V gene: TRBV29-1
clone size: NA
D gene: NA
CDR3 protein: CSVDGLRVRSYNEQFF
CDR3 DNA: TGCAGCGTTGATGGGCTCAGGGTTAGATCCTACAATGAGCAGTTCTTC

J gene: TRBJ1-1
V gene: TRBV2
clone size: NA
D gene: NA
CDR3 protein: CASSAINANTEAFF
CDR3 DNA: TGTGCCAGCAGTGCAATCAACGCGAACACTGAAGCTTTCTTT

J gene: TRBJ2-7
V gene: TRBV7-2
clone size: NA
D gene: TRBD2
CDR3 protein: CASSYSGGSYEQYF
CDR3 DNA: TGTGCCAGCAGCTATAGCGGGGGCTCCTACGAGCAGTACTTC

J gene: TRBJ2-7
V gene: TRBV7-2
clone size: NA
D gene: TRBD1
CDR3 protein: CASSLDGSGTGFHEQYF
CDR3 DNA: TGTGCCAGCAGCTTAGATGGATCCGGGACAGGGTTTCACGAGCAGTACTTC

J gene: TRBJ1-1
V gene: TRBV9
clone size: NA
D gene: TRBD1
CDR3 protein: CASSGQGSTEAFF
CDR3 DNA: TGTGCCAGCAGCGGACAGGGATCCACTGAAGCTTTCTTT